Reported below is one T cell receptor (beta chain). Its specificity is not known. Germline CDR1 reads SQVTM; CDR2 reads ANQGSEA. This CDR3 spans 13 amino acids. After removal of 5 bases from V and 5 bases from J, the junction contained 6 bases not matched to a gene. These data originate in a study of shared clonotypes between healthy human individuals. Turning to the study itself: CD4 naive and CD4 memory each took three plates per donor, while CD8 naive took two and CD8 memory one.

Study findings and constraints: For naive CD4 cells, roughly 5% of clonotypes were shared across a few donors. Compared with clonotypes that all four donors shared, non-shared clonotypes had lower generation probabilities. Richness estimates generally favored naive over memory subsets.

Only in-frame clones appear in the TCRdb table, and some are missing; sequencing was by immunoSEQ multiplex PCR. This table holds over a million clones, around 82% found once. The receptor was derived from a man between 18 and 29 years old in good health. Some clones in this sample may be carry-over from other donors' samples. The source material was memory CD4+ T cells from PBMCs. Subset denoted: CD45RA-negative fraction. V is TRBV29-1 and J is TRBJ2-5; 9 bases are a match to TRBD2. The CDR3 loop is CSVTAGGGETQYF. The CDR3 DNA follows: TGCAGCGTTACCGCGGGAGGGGGGGAGACCCAGTACTTC.